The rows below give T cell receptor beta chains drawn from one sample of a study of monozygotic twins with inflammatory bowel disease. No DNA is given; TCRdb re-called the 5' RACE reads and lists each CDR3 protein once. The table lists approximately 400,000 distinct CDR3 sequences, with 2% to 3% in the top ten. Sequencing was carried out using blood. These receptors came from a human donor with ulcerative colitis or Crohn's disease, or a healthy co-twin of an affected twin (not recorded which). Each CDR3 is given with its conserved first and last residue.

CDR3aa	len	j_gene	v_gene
CSARGGRDNSPLHF	14	TRBJ1-6	TRBV20-1
CASSQFSGTGELFF	14	TRBJ2-2	TRBV5-6
CASSFDRDTQYF	12	TRBJ2-3	TRBV12-3/TRBV12-4
CASSILFRGRGPEDTGELFF	20	TRBJ2-2	TRBV19
CASSPEVELFF	11	TRBJ1-4	TRBV7-9
CASSEYRGELAGELFF	16	TRBJ2-2	TRBV9
CATRTSGQGGGNTIYF	16	TRBJ1-3	TRBV24-1
CASSLWGQPEETQYF	15	TRBJ2-5	TRBV7-2
CASSLVGEQYF	11	TRBJ2-7	TRBV11-2
CASSLFGQGNTEAFF	15	TRBJ1-1	TRBV19
CASNPRGTTYNEQFF	15	TRBJ2-1	TRBV5-1
CASSYPQGAGNEQFF	15	TRBJ2-1	TRBV6-5
CSATLGGGKNEQYF	14	TRBJ2-7	TRBV20-1
CASSQVGGPGSGELFF	16	TRBJ2-2	TRBV4-2
CASSPNRDLQFF	12	TRBJ2-1	TRBV5-1
CASSLYSSGSQPQHF	15	TRBJ1-5	TRBV5-5
CASSLSVTNTGELFF	15	TRBJ2-2	TRBV11-3
CASSTRPGLAIQETQYF	17	TRBJ2-5	TRBV6-1